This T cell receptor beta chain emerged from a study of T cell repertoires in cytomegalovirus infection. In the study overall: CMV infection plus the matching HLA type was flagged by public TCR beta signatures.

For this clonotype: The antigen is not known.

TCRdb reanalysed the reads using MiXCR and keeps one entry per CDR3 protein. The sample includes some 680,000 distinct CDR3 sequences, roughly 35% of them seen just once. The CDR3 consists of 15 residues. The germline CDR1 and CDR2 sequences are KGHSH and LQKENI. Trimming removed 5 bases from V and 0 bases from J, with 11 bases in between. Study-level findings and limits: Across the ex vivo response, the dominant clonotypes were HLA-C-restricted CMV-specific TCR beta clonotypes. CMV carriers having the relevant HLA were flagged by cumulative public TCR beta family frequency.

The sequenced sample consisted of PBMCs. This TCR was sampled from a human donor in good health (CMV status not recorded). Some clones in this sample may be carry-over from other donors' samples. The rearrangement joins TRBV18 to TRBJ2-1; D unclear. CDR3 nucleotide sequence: TGTGCCAGCTCAGATGACTGGAGCTCCTACAATGAGCAGTTCTTC. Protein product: CASSDDWSSYNEQFF.